A selection of T cell receptor beta chains follows, all from one sample in a study of identifying expanded T cells in peripheral blood. Produced via immunoSEQ multiplex PCR; TCRdb's table is partial and in-frame only. The sample has about 100,000 clones, 86% seen once. Sequenced sample: blood. These receptors originate from a person between 18 and 75 years old in good health. Each CDR3 is given with its conserved first and last residue. The D gene is left open where the match is weak. The size entry is marked missing in some rows and otherwise reads once, few, many or a size class.

TRBV30	-	16	-	TRBJ1-1	CAWSASYGWGAIEAFF	TGTGCCTGGAGTGCGTCCTACGGATGGGGGGCGATTGAAGCTTTCTTT
TRBV5-1	-	17	-	TRBJ1-3	CASSLYDGDFSGNTIYF	TGCGCCAGCAGCTTATACGACGGGGACTTCTCTGGAAACACCATATATTTT
TRBV11-2	-	16	-	TRBJ2-5	CASSLRVGMGFGTQYF	TGTGCCAGCAGCTTGAGGGTCGGGATGGGTTTTGGGACCCAGTACTTC
TRBV7-8	-	16	-	TRBJ1-5	CASSLVLGSYNQPQHF	TGTGCCAGCAGCTTAGTTCTCGGTTCTTACAATCAGCCCCAGCATTTT
TRBV10-3	-	16	TRBD1	TRBJ1-2	CAISERGTGKTYGYTF	TGTGCCATCAGTGAGAGGGGGACAGGGAAAACCTATGGCTACACCTTC
TRBV6-6	-	14	TRBD2	TRBJ2-1	CASSASGGYNEQFF	TGTGCCAGCAGTGCTAGCGGGGGCTACAATGAGCAGTTCTTC
TRBV5-1	few	13	-	TRBJ1-4	CASSRDANEKLFF	TGCGCCAGCAGCCGGGACGCCAATGAAAAACTGTTTTTT
TRBV5-5	-	14	-	TRBJ2-4	CASSLSGTKNIQYF	TGTGCCAGCAGCTTGTCAGGGACCAAAAACATTCAGTACTTC
TRBV14	-	14	-	TRBJ1-5	CASSQGTISQPQHF	TGTGCCAGCAGCCAAGGGACAATCAGTCAGCCCCAGCATTTT
TRBV19	-	13	-	TRBJ1-2	CASHRGLSYGYTF	TGTGCCAGCCATAGGGGACTGTCCTATGGCTACACCTTC
TRBV6-5	-	14	-	TRBJ2-7	CASSYSWGLGEQYF	TGTGCCAGCAGTTACTCATGGGGCCTGGGGGAGCAGTACTTC
TRBV9	few	11	-	TRBJ1-1	CASSVSPEAFF	TGTGCCAGCAGCGTGTCCCCTGAAGCTTTCTTT
TRBV9	-	17	TRBD1	TRBJ2-7	CASSPRMRGGQGYEQYF	TGTGCCAGCAGCCCGCGTATGAGAGGGGGACAGGGGTACGAGCAGTACTTC
TRBV2	-	11	-	TRBJ2-7	CASTEFYEQYF	TGTGCCAGTACGGAGTTCTACGAGCAGTACTTC
TRBV19	once	15	TRBD1	TRBJ1-5	CASTPDRLGSQPQHF	TGTGCCAGCACCCCGGACAGGTTAGGGAGTCAGCCCCAGCATTTT
TRBV19	once	11	-	TRBJ1-2	CASRSNYGYTF	TGTGCCAGTCGATCTAACTATGGCTACACCTTC
TRBV6-6	-	16	TRBD1	TRBJ1-2	CASSPGTGWGDYGYTF	TGTGCCAGCAGTCCCGGGACAGGGTGGGGCGACTATGGCTACACCTTC
TRBV5-6	few	13	-	TRBJ2-7	CASSSDVAYEQYF	TGTGCCAGCAGCTCTGATGTTGCCTACGAGCAGTACTTC
TRBV19	few	13	-	TRBJ2-2	CASSYGYTGELFF	TGTGCCAGTAGTTATGGGTACACCGGGGAGCTGTTTTTT
TRBV7-2	-	15	-	TRBJ2-4	CASSLSPAGSNIQYF	TGTGCCAGCAGCCTAAGCCCGGCTGGGTCAAACATTCAGTACTTC
TRBV30	once	12	TRBD1	TRBJ2-7	CAFRQGAYEQYF	TGTGCCTTTAGACAGGGAGCCTACGAGCAGTACTTC
TRBV9	-	15	TRBD1	TRBJ1-5	CASSVGDSGYQPQHF	TGTGCCAGCAGCGTAGGGGACAGTGGGTATCAGCCCCAGCATTTT
TRBV7-2	-	15	-	TRBJ1-1	CASSLGAGSNTEAFF	TGTGCCAGCAGCTTAGGGGCAGGGTCGAACACTGAAGCTTTCTTT
TRBV6-5	-	16	-	TRBJ1-2	CASSYSIRQGSRGYTF	TGTGCCAGCAGTTACTCGATCAGGCAGGGATCGCGGGGCTACACCTTC
TRBV6-1	-	16	-	TRBJ1-1	CASSEASSIGNTEAFF	TGTGCCAGCAGTGAAGCCTCTTCAATCGGGAACACTGAAGCTTTCTTT
TRBV11-3	few	11	-	TRBJ2-5	CASSRFETQYF	TGTGCCAGCAGCCGATTCGAGACCCAGTACTTC
TRBV4-2	-	15	TRBD1	TRBJ1-1	CASSQDRGINTEAFF	TGTGCCAGCAGCCAGGACAGGGGGATTAACACTGAAGCTTTCTTT
TRBV11-2	once	13	-	TRBJ2-7	CASTRGGSYEQYF	TGTGCCAGCACCCGTGGGGGCTCCTACGAGCAGTACTTC
TRBV30	-	13	TRBD1	TRBJ2-7	CAWGTGVGAEQYF	TGTGCCTGGGGGACAGGGGTAGGGGCCGAGCAGTACTTC
TRBV30	-	14	TRBD2	TRBJ2-4	CAWSVLAGLSIQYF	TGTGCCTGGAGTGTACTAGCGGGATTGTCCATTCAGTACTTC
TRBV4-1	-	13	-	TRBJ1-5	CASSQDLYQPQHF	TGCGCCAGCAGCCAAGATCTGTATCAGCCCCAGCATTTT
TRBV7-2	once	18	-	TRBJ2-6	CASSSRLGGGSGANVLTF	TGTGCCAGCAGCTCCCGTTTGGGGGGCGGATCTGGGGCCAACGTCCTGACTTTC
TRBV5-4	-	13	-	TRBJ1-2	CASSLGGAYGYTF	TGTGCCAGCAGCTTGGGAGGGGCCTATGGCTACACCTTC
TRBV6-5	-	16	TRBD1	TRBJ1-3	CASSSTGERAGNTIYF	TGTGCCAGCAGTTCCACAGGGGAACGGGCTGGAAACACCATATATTTT
TRBV29-1	-	14	TRBD2	TRBJ2-5	CSVDHGGLQETQYF	TGCAGCGTTGATCACGGGGGGTTACAAGAGACCCAGTACTTC
TRBV10-2	-	15	-	TRBJ1-4	CASSEGPAVEEKLFF	TGCGCCAGCAGTGAGGGCCCCGCGGTAGAAGAAAAACTGTTTTTT
TRBV11-3	once	13	TRBD1	TRBJ2-7	CASSDRAIDEQYF	TGTGCCAGCTCAGACAGGGCCATCGACGAGCAGTACTTC
TRBV25-1	-	15	-	TRBJ2-3	CASSDPRGGTDTQYF	TGTGCCAGCAGTGATCCCCGCGGAGGCACAGATACGCAGTATTTT
TRBV9	-	14	-	TRBJ2-3	CASRGATITDTQYF	TGTGCCAGCAGGGGGGCAACAATCACAGATACGCAGTATTTT
TRBV5-1	-	15	TRBD1	TRBJ1-1	CASKGQGSFNTEAFF	TGCGCCAGCAAAGGACAGGGAAGCTTCAACACTGAAGCTTTCTTT
TRBV19	-	16	-	TRBJ2-1	CASSIAVVGTYNEQFF	TGTGCCAGTAGTATAGCGGTGGTCGGGACCTACAATGAGCAGTTCTTC
TRBV7-2	-	14	-	TRBJ1-2	CASSSFIQGYGYTF	TGTGCCAGCAGCTCATTTATCCAGGGCTATGGCTACACCTTC
TRBV11-3	-	13	-	TRBJ2-7	CASSFRDSREQYF	TGTGCCAGCAGCTTCCGGGACTCCAGAGAGCAGTACTTC
TRBV4-2	-	14	-	TRBJ1-1	CASSQEKENTEAFF	TGTGCCAGCAGCCAAGAGAAAGAAAACACTGAAGCTTTCTTT
TRBV5-1	-	11	-	TRBJ2-7	CASRRGYEQYF	TGCGCCTCTAGGAGGGGCTACGAGCAGTACTTC
TRBV5-4	once	17	TRBD1	TRBJ2-5	CASSLTGQGAFGETQYF	TGTGCCAGCAGCTTGACCGGACAGGGGGCGTTTGGGGAGACCCAGTACTTC
TRBV11-2	-	14	-	TRBJ2-7	CASSSAGTTYEQYF	TGTGCCAGCAGTTCTGCCGGGACGACCTACGAGCAGTACTTC
TRBV4-3	-	16	-	TRBJ1-2	CASSQDLTGFSYGYTF	TGCGCCAGCAGCCAAGATCTAACAGGATTCTCCTATGGCTACACCTTC
TRBV29-1	-	16	TRBD2	TRBJ2-1	CSVERGQSRSYNEQFF	TGCAGCGTGGAGCGGGGCCAGTCCCGCTCCTACAATGAGCAGTTCTTC
TRBV6-1	-	16	TRBD1	TRBJ2-4	CASSEGTGLAKNIQYF	TGTGCCAGCAGTGAAGGGACAGGGTTAGCCAAAAACATTCAGTACTTC
TRBV4-3	-	14	-	TRBJ2-7	CASSQEPQSYEQYF	TGCGCCAGCAGCCAAGAACCCCAATCCTACGAGCAGTACTTC
TRBV6-5	-	11	-	TRBJ2-1	CASSWVGEQFF	TGTGCCAGCAGTTGGGTCGGTGAGCAGTTCTTC
TRBV5-1	-	13	-	TRBJ2-1	CASSLRLTDEQFF	TGCGCCAGCAGCTTAAGACTAACCGATGAGCAGTTCTTC
TRBV5-1	once	14	-	TRBJ1-2	CASSLESAGRGYTF	TGCGCCAGCAGCTTGGAATCGGCAGGGCGAGGCTACACCTTC
TRBV5-4	once	14	-	TRBJ2-3	CASSLQGSTDTQYF	TGTGCCAGCAGCTTACAGGGTAGCACAGATACGCAGTATTTT
TRBV27	once	14	TRBD1	TRBJ2-5	CASSIMGQRETQYF	TGTGCCAGCAGTATCATGGGACAGCGTGAGACCCAGTACTTC
TRBV7-9	-	15	-	TRBJ2-1	CASSSRFPSYNEQFF	TGTGCCAGCAGCTCACGGTTCCCATCCTACAATGAGCAGTTCTTC